This is a list of T cell receptor beta chains from one sample in a study of cytomegalovirus exposure and HLA in healthy donors. TCRdb's table, derived via immunoSEQ multiplex PCR, lists solely in-frame clones and lacks some. The table records 160,000 or so clones, roughly 80% of them present only once. The source material was PBMCs. These receptors originate from a man aged 25 to 40 in good health and CMV-seronegative. Both conserved end residues are part of each CDR3. The D gene is left open where the match is weak. Clone sizes are given selectively: once, few, many, or a class where the clone is expanded.

length	D	V	J	size	CDR3	DNA
14	-	TRBV6-1	TRBJ1-2	once	CASREGTLGDGYTF	TGTGCCAGCAGGGAGGGGACCTTAGGGGATGGCTACACCTTC
15	TRBD1	TRBV19	TRBJ1-4	-	CAGSLLDRGSEKLFF	TGTGCCGGTAGTTTATTGGACAGGGGGAGCGAAAAACTGTTTTTT
16	-	TRBV6-4	TRBJ2-1	-	CASSDSFRAGYNEQFF	TGTGCCAGCAGTGACTCTTTCCGGGCGGGTTACAATGAGCAGTTCTTC
15	TRBD1	TRBV28	TRBJ1-2	-	CASSKRQGGKNGYTF	TGTGCCAGCAGTAAAAGACAGGGTGGGAAGAATGGCTACACCTTC
15	TRBD1	TRBV7-9	TRBJ2-7	-	CASSLSAGQGNEQYF	TGTGCCAGCAGCCTAAGTGCGGGACAGGGCAACGAGCAGTACTTC
15	-	TRBV12-5	TRBJ1-1	few	CASGSGQPGDTEAFF	TGTGCTAGTGGTTCCGGACAGCCTGGGGACACTGAAGCTTTCTTT
13	-	TRBV27	TRBJ1-6	-	CASRSRGPNPLHF	TGTGCCAGCAGATCCAGGGGCCCCAACCCCCTCCACTTT
15	-	TRBV19	TRBJ1-6	-	CASSISFSTDSPLHF	TGTGCCAGTAGTATAAGCTTCAGTACAGATTCACCCCTCCACTTT
13	-	TRBV19	TRBJ2-7	-	CASSTRGYYEQYF	TGTGCCAGTAGTACCAGGGGATACTACGAGCAGTACTTC
14	TRBD1	TRBV28	TRBJ2-3	-	CASSPQGTTDTQYF	TGTGCCAGCAGCCCACAGGGGACAACAGATACGCAGTATTTT
15	TRBD2	TRBV5-6	TRBJ2-1	-	CASSFSTSPYNEQFF	TGTGCCAGCAGCTTCTCGACTAGCCCCTACAATGAGCAGTTCTTC
18	TRBD2	TRBV7-2	TRBJ2-5	-	CASSLVRLAGGSGETQYF	TGTGCCAGCAGCTTAGTGAGATTAGCGGGGGGGTCCGGGGAGACCCAGTACTTC
10	-	TRBV27	TRBJ2-5	-	CASSSETQYF	TGTGCCAGCAGTTCGGAGACCCAGTACTTC
14	TRBD1	TRBV19	TRBJ2-3	-	CASTGQTSTDTQYF	TGTGCCAGTACGGGACAGACTAGCACAGATACGCAGTATTTT
17	TRBD2	TRBV7-9	TRBJ2-1	-	CASSLGIGLAGRNEQFF	TGTGCCAGCAGCCTCGGCATTGGTCTAGCGGGACGTAATGAGCAGTTCTTC
13	-	TRBV5-4	TRBJ1-2	-	CASSLDRSYGYTF	TGTGCCAGCAGCTTGGACAGAAGCTATGGCTACACCTTC
16	-	TRBV6-1	TRBJ1-2	-	CASSVVGAFELYGYTF	TGTGCCAGCAGTGTGGTGGGGGCGTTCGAATTATATGGCTACACCTTC